The 19 T cell receptor beta chains reported below all come from one sample, sequenced in a study of cytotoxic CD8 clonotypes in ibrutinib-treated CLL. The method was immunoSEQ multiplex PCR; TCRdb's version includes in-frame clones alone and lacks a portion of them. Of under 200,000 clones in the sample, about 84% were seen once. Specimen: PBMCs, collected after 24 months of ibrutinib treatment. All receptors come from a human donor with chronic lymphocytic leukemia.

The table lists this clone with a count of one. V and J are TRBV6-1 and TRBJ2-7; 9 bases agree with TRBD2. Trimming cost V 1 base and J 1 base; bases outside gene matches: 2. The length of the CDR3 is 15 residues. CDR1 is MNHNS and CDR2 is SASEGT in the germline V gene. The CDR3 DNA reads as TGTGCCAGCAGTGAAGGTCTAGCGGGGTCCTACGAGCAGTACTTC. Residues: CASSEGLAGSYEQYF.

The gene calls are TRBV29-1 and TRBJ2-2; tentative D call: TRBD1 (5 bases). This CDR3 has 17 residues. CDR1 is SQVTM and CDR2 is ANQGSEA in the germline V gene. The germline V and J ends were trimmed by 0 bases and 0 bases, with 14 bases remaining between them. The DNA of the CDR3 is TGCAGCGTTGAAGAGAATAGAGTACAGGCGAACACCGGGGAGCTGTTTTTT. It translates to CSVEENRVQANTGELFF.

The J gene is TRBJ1-5, the V gene TRBV10-1; D remains ambiguous. Germline CDR1 reads WNHNN; CDR2 reads SYGVQD (reference sequence). This CDR3 has 14 residues. V shed 2 bases and J shed 6 bases, with 11 bases lying between them. CDR3 DNA sequence: TGCGCCAGCAGTGAGACCCCGCTGGGTCAGCCCCAGCATTTT. It encodes CASSETPLGQPQHF.

The chain has TRBV18 and TRBJ1-5, with no clear D. V lost 4 bases to trimming and J lost 5 bases, with 6 bases between them. CDR1 is KGHSH and CDR2 is LQKENI in the germline V gene. The CDR3 totals 12 residues. The CDR3 nucleotides read TGTGCCAGCTCACAAAGGGATCAGCCCCAGCATTTT. Amino acids: CASSQRDQPQHF.

The chain combines TRBV28 with TRBJ2-7; D is unresolved. Germline CDR1 and CDR2: MDHEN and SYDVKM. The CDR3 extends over 17 amino acids. Trimming removed 2 bases at V and 4 bases at J, with 21 bases between. The CDR3 DNA reads as TGTGCCAGCAGTTTACCTGGACGGCCCCGACCGGCGTACGAGCAGTACTTC. Translation gives CASSLPGRPRPAYEQYF. Full variable domain (missing parts from reference TRBV28 and TRBJ2-7): DVKVTQSSRYLVKRTGEKVFLECVQDMDHENMFWYRQDPGLGLRLIYFSYDVKMKEKGDIPEGYSVSREKKERFSLILESASTNQTSMYLCASSLPGRPRPAYEQYFGPGTRLTVT.

This chain links TRBV28 with TRBJ1-2; 7 bases line up with TRBD1. The ends lost 6 bases at V and 7 bases at J; junction bases unmatched: 8. Germline lookup yields CDR1 MDHEN and CDR2 SYDVKM. The CDR3 has 13 residues. Here the CDR3 reads CASSLTGPGGYTF. DNA for the CDR3: TGTGCCAGCAGCTTGACAGGGCCCGGTGGCTACACCTTC.

By share, this clone ranks as medium-sized. The CDR3 region has the DNA TGTGCCAGCAGCCAGGTCGCGGGAGGTGGGAACGAGCAGTACTTC. This sequence encodes CASSQVAGGGNEQYF. V and J are TRBV4-2 and TRBJ2-7, with 8 bases lining up with TRBD2. With V trimmed by 3 bases and J by 5 bases, 9 bases remained unmatched. Germline V CDR1 and CDR2: LGHNA, YNFKEQ. The CDR3 contains 15 residues.

The chain uses TRBV5-4 and TRBJ1-4; 9 bases match TRBD1. The CDR3 consists of 15 residues. Germline CDR1 and CDR2: SGHNT and YYREEE (reference sequence). V shed 4 bases and J 8 bases; nucleotides not matched to a gene: 9. CDR3 protein: CASSVERTGVEKLFF. The CDR3 DNA is TGTGCCAGCAGCGTGGAACGGACAGGGGTGGAAAAACTGTTTTTT.

The chain joins TRBV27 to TRBJ1-4; TRBD1 aligns across 10 bases. CDR3 length: 15 residues. Germline CDR1 MNHEY, CDR2 SMNVEV (reference sequence). V lost 1 base, J lost 7 bases, and 3 bases stayed unmatched. The CDR3 loop is CASSLYWTGGEKLFF. As DNA, the CDR3 is TGTGCCAGCAGTTTATATTGGACAGGGGGTGAAAAACTGTTTTTT.

This clone appeared a single time. The J gene is TRBJ2-1, the V gene TRBV28; D possibly corresponds to TRBD1 (5 bases). Germline loops: CDR1 MDHEN, CDR2 SYDVKM. Trimming stripped 2 bases from V and 4 bases from J, with 9 bases between. The CDR3 is 14 amino acids. The CDR3 is CASSLTGQYNEQFF. In DNA form, the CDR3 reads TGTGCCAGCAGTTTAACAGGCCAATACAATGAGCAGTTCTTC.

Ten or more counts support this clone. The chain is built from TRBV7-3 and TRBJ1-2; D may be TRBD1 (5 bases). The CDR3 is 15 residues long. Germline V gives CDR1 SGHTA, CDR2 FQGTGA. V was clipped by 1 base and J by 2 bases, with 11 bases between them. The CDR3: CASSLIATDNYGYTF. As DNA, the CDR3 is TGTGCCAGCAGCTTAATTGCGACAGACAACTATGGCTACACCTTC.

The rearrangement links TRBV28 to TRBJ1-2; tentative D call: TRBD1 (6 bases). The germline V gene has CDR1 MDHEN and CDR2 SYDVKM. This CDR3 has 15 amino acids. V was shortened by 5 bases and J by 4 bases, with 17 bases between the two germline ends. CDR3 region: CASSPTGTSAYGYTF. The CDR3 DNA reads TGTGCCAGCAGTCCTACAGGGACATCGGCCTATGGCTACACCTTC.

In its sample, this clone was seen once. The rearrangement links TRBV7-8 to TRBJ2-5; 7 bases map to TRBD1. This CDR3 comprises 14 residues. Germline V CDR1 and CDR2: SGHVS, FQNEAQ. The ends lost 4 bases at V and 1 base at J; junction bases unmatched: 3. In nucleotides, the CDR3 is TGTGCCAGCAGCTCTACAGGGGTCCAAGAGACCCAGTACTTC. This sequence encodes CASSSTGVQETQYF.

The gene calls are TRBV7-2 and TRBJ2-7; tentatively, D is TRBD1 or TRBD2 (6 bases each). Germline CDR1 reads SGHTA; CDR2 reads FQGNSA. The length of the CDR3 is 14 residues. V lost 3 bases and J 2 bases, leaving 11 bases between the germline ends. The CDR3 DNA sequence: TGTGCCAGCAGCTTTGGGGGGCCGACCTACGAGCAGTACTTC. This encodes CASSFGGPTYEQYF.

J is TRBJ1-1 and V is TRBV19; tentative D call: TRBD1 (6 bases). The germline gives CDR1 LNHDA, CDR2 SQIVND (reference sequence). V gave up 6 bases and J gave up 7 bases, with 18 bases separating them. The CDR3 is 14 residues long. CDR3 region: CASRETGRILEAFF. CDR3 nucleotides: TGTGCCAGTAGGGAAACAGGGCGGATTCTTGAAGCTTTCTTT.

The chain couples TRBV2 to TRBJ2-1; D call uncertain. The CDR3 covers 13 residues. V was shortened by 7 bases and J by 7 bases, with 14 bases between the two germline ends. From germline, CDR1 is SNHLY and CDR2 FYNNEI. CDR3 bases: TGTGCCAGCAAGGAAGGCGGAACAAATGAGCAGTTCTTC. Its translation: CASKEGGTNEQFF. Full variable domain (outside the CDR3, taken from reference TRBV2 and TRBJ2-1): EPEVTQTPSHQVTQMGQEVILRCVPISNHLYFYWYRQILGQKVEFLVSFYNNEISEKSEIFDDQFSVERPDGSNFTLKIRSTKLEDSAMYFCASKEGGTNEQFFGPGTRLTVL.

The CDR3 DNA reads TGTGCCAGCAGTGCCTCCGGGGGTAGGGAGACCCAGTACTTC. Residues: CASSASGGRETQYF. The chain combines TRBV6-4 with TRBJ2-5, with a tentative D call TRBD2 (6 bases). The CDR3 consists of 14 residues. V was cut by 4 bases and J by 5 bases, with 14 bases left in between. The germline CDR1 and CDR2 sequences are MRHNA and SNTAGT.

This chain links TRBV7-3 with TRBJ1-5; the D is unclear. This CDR3 is built from 13 residues. Looked up from germline, CDR1 is SGHTA and CDR2 is FQGTGA. V lost 3 bases, J lost 3 bases, and 6 bases lay in between. CDR3 loop: CASSLAHNQPQHF. The CDR3 DNA sequence: TGTGCCAGCAGCTTGGCGCACAATCAGCCCCAGCATTTT.

CDR3 sequence: CASSVRDFGTQYF. In DNA form, the CDR3 reads TGTGCCAGTAGTGTACGGGACTTTGGGACCCAGTACTTC. The chain joins TRBV19 to TRBJ2-5; a weak D match, TRBD2 (6 bases). This CDR3 region has 13 residues. Deletions cut 5 bases from V and 7 bases from J, with 14 bases between. Germline CDR1 is LNHDA and CDR2 is SQIVND (reference sequence). The whole variable domain, remainder taken from reference TRBV19 and TRBJ2-5, is DGGITQSPKYLFRKEGQNVTLSCEQNLNHDAMYWYRQDPGQGLRLIYYSQIVNDFQKGDIAEGYSVSREKKESFPLTVTSAQKNPTAFYLCASSVRDFGTQYFGPGTRLLVL.